Following are 4 T cell receptor beta chains from one sample sequenced in a study of blood T cell repertoires in COVID-19 (TCRdb year 2020). The library was made by the immunoSEQ multiplex PCR assay. The source is immuneACCESS, and TCRdb retained only in-frame sequences with V and J called. Part of the clones is not carried over; for the studies checked, unresolved V genes explain less than half of this, and the remainder is unexplained. The sample table lists roughly 160,000 clones, about four fifths of them with a count of one. Jointly, the top ten make up more than 9.5% of the sample. Sequenced input: PBMCs or T cells enriched from blood (not recorded which). Receptors were obtained from a man aged 50 or older who had recovered from COVID-19.

The chain has TRBV5-4 and TRBJ2-5, with 16 bases aligning to TRBD2. Germline-derived CDR1 and CDR2 are SGHNT and YYREEE (reference sequence). The CDR3 is 17 residues long. After removal of 4 bases from V and 5 bases from J, the junction contained 8 bases not matched to a gene. The DNA of the CDR3 is TGTGCCAGCAGCGCCGGGACTAGCGGGAGGGCCGGGGAGACCCAGTACTTC. It encodes CASSAGTSGRAGETQYF.

This chain uses TRBV5-1 with TRBJ1-1; D perhaps matches TRBD1 (5 bases). The germline CDR1 and CDR2 sequences are SGHRS and YFSETQ. This CDR3 is 18 amino acids long. Trimming pared 0 bases from V and 0 bases from J, leaving 18 bases between. CDR3 DNA sequence: TGCGCCAGCAGCTTGGGCCTTAGGGCAGGGAACCTGAACACTGAAGCTTTCTTT. This sequence encodes CASSLGLRAGNLNTEAFF.

This clone is a singleton in its sample. The chain joins TRBV4-1 to TRBJ2-5, with TRBD1 matching over 9 bases. In germline, CDR1 is MGHRA, CDR2 YSYEKL. The CDR3 totals 14 residues. The V gene end was trimmed by 3 bases and the J gene end by 5 bases; junction bases not matched to a gene: 4. The chain's CDR3 is CASSHQTGGETQYF. The CDR3, as DNA: TGCGCCAGCAGCCATCAGACAGGGGGTGAGACCCAGTACTTC.

The CDR3 protein is CASSPPGVPGDYGYTF. The DNA for the CDR3 is TGTGCCAGCAGCCCCCCTGGGGTGCCAGGGGACTATGGCTACACCTTC. J is TRBJ1-2 and V is TRBV7-2; D perhaps matches TRBD1 (6 bases). Germline CDR1 SGHTA, CDR2 FQGNSA. CDR3 size: 16 residues. Trimming stripped 5 bases from V and 3 bases from J, with 19 bases between.